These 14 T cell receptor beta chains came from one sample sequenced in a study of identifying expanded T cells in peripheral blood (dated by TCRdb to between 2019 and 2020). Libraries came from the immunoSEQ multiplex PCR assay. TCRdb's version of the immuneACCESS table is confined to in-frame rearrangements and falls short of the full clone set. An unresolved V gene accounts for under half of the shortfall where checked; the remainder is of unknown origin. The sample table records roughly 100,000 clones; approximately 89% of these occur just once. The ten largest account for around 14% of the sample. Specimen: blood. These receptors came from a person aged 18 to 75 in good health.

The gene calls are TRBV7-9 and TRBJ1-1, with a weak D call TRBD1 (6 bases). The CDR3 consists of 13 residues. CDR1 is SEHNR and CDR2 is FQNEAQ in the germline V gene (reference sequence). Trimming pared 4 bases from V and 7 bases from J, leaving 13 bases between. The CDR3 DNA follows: TGTGCCAGCAGCTATGACAGGCCAGATGAAGCTTTCTTT. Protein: CASSYDRPDEAFF.

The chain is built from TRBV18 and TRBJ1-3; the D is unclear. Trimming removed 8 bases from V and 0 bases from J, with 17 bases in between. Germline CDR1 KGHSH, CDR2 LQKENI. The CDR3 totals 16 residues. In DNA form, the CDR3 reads TGTGCCAGCCGAGAAACTGGCGGATACTCTGGAAACACCATATATTTT. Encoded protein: CASRETGGYSGNTIYF.

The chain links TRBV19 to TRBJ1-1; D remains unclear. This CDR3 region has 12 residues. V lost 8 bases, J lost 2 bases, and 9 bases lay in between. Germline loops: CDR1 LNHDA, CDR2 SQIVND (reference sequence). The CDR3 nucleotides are TGTGCCAGTGGATCCCGTAACACTGAAGCTTTCTTT. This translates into CASGSRNTEAFF. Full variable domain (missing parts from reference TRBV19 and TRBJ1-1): DGGITQSPKYLFRKEGQNVTLSCEQNLNHDAMYWYRQDPGQGLRLIYYSQIVNDFQKGDIAEGYSVSREKKESFPLTVTSAQKNPTAFYLCASGSRNTEAFFGQGTRLTVV.

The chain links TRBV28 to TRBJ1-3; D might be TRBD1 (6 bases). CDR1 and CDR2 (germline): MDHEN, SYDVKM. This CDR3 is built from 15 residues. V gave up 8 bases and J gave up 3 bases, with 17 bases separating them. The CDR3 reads CASWEGGASGNTIYF. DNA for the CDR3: TGTGCCAGCTGGGAGGGGGGGGCTAGTGGAAACACCATATATTTT. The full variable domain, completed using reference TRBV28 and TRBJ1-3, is DVKVTQSSRYLVKRTGEKVFLECVQDMDHENMFWYRQDPGLGLRLIYFSYDVKMKEKGDIPEGYSVSREKKERFSLILESASTNQTSMYLCASWEGGASGNTIYFGEGSWLTVV.

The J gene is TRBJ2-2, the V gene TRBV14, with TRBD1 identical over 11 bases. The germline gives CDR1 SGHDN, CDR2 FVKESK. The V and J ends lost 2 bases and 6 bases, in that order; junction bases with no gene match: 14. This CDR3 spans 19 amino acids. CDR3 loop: CASSQSSSYGQGAPGELFF. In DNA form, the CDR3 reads TGTGCCAGCAGCCAATCTTCCTCATATGGACAGGGGGCGCCCGGGGAGCTGTTTTTT.

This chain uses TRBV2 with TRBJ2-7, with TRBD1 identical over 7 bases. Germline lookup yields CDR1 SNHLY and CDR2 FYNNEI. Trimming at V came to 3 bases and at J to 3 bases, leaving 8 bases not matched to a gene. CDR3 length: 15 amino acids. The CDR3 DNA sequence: TGTGCCAGCAGTGAGACCGGGACAGACATCTACGAGCAGTACTTC. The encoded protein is CASSETGTDIYEQYF.

The CDR3 loop is CASSKPGQDYGYTF. CDR3 bases: TGTGCCAGTAGTAAACCGGGACAGGACTATGGCTACACCTTC. This chain joins TRBV19 and TRBJ1-2; TRBD1 agrees at 8 bases. This CDR3 comprises 14 residues. With 4 bases clipped from V and 3 bases from J, the junction kept 4 bases outside the gene matches. Germline values: CDR1 LNHDA, CDR2 SQIVND (reference sequence).

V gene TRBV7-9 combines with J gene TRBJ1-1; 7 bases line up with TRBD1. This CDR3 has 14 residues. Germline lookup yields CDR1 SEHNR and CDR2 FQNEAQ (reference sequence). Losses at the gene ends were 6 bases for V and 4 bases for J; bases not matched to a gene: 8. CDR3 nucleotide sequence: TGTGCCAGCAGTTTGCAGGGGGGTGGCACTGAAGCTTTCTTT. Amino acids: CASSLQGGGTEAFF. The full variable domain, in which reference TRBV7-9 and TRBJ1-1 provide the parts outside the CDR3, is DTGVSQNPRHKITKRGQNVTFRCDPISEHNRLYWYRQTLGQGPEFLTYFQNEAQLEKSRLLSDRFSAERPKGSFSTLEIQRTEQGDSAMYLCASSLQGGGTEAFFGQGTRLTVV.

The CDR3 coding sequence is TGTGCCAGCACCAAGACGGGACAGGGGGCGGTGGGCCAGCATTTT. Amino acids: CASTKTGQGAVGQHF. This chain joins TRBV28 and TRBJ1-5, with 12 positions matching TRBD1. Germline V gene lookup returns CDR1 MDHEN and CDR2 SYDVKM. The CDR3 contains 15 residues. V lost 7 bases, J lost 12 bases, and 13 bases stayed unmatched.

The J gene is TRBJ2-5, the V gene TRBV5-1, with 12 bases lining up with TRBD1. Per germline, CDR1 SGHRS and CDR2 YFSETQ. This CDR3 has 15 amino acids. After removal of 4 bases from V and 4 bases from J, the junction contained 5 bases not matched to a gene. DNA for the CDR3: TGCGCCAGCAGCCCGGGGACAGGGGGCCTAGAGACCCAGTACTTC. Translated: CASSPGTGGLETQYF.

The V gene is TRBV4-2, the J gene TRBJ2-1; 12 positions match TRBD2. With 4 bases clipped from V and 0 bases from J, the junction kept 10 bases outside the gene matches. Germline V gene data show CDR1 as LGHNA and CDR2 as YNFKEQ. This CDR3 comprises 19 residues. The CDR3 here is CASSPGLAGQSSSYNEQFF. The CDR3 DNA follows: TGTGCCAGCAGCCCGGGACTAGCGGGCCAATCAAGCTCCTACAATGAGCAGTTCTTC.

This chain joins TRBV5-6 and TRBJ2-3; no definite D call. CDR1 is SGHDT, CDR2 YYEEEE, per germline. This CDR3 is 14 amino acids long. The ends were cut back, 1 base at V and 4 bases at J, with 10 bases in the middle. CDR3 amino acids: CASSLTGLPDTQYF. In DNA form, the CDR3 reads TGTGCCAGCAGCTTGACCGGGTTACCAGATACGCAGTATTTT.

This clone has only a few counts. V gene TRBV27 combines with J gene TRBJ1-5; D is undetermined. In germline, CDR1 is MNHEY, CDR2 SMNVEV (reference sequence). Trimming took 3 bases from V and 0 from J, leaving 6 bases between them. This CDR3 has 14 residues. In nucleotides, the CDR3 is TGTGCCAGCAGTTTGGGGTATAGCAATCAGCCCCAGCATTTT. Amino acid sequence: CASSLGYSNQPQHF.

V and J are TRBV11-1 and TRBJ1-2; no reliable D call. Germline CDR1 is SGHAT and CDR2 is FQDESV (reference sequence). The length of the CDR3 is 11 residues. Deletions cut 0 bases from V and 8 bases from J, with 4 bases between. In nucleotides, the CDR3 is TGTGCCAGCAGCTTAGCAGACGGCTACACCTTC. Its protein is CASSLADGYTF.